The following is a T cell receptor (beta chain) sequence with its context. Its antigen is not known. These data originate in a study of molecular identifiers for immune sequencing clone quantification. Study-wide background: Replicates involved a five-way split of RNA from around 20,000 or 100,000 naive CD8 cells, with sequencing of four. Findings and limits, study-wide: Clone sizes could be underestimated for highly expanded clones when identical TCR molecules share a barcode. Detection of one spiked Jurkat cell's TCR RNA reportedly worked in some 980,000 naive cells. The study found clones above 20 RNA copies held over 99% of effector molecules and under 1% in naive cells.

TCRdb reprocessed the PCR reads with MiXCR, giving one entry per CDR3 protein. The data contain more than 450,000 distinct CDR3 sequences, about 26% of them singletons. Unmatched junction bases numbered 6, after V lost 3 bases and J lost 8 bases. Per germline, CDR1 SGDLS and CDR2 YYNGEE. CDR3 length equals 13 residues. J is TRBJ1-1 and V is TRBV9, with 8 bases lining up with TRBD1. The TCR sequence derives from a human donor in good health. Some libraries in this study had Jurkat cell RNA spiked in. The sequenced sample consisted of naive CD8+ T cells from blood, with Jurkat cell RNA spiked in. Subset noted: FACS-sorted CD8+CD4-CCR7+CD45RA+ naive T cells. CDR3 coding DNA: TGTGCCAGCAGCGCACCCAACAGGGGGGAAGCTTTCTTT. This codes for CASSAPNRGEAFF.